This TCR beta chain was identified in a study of blood T cell repertoires in COVID-19 (dated by TCRdb to about 2020). Background on the whole study: Samples from collaborators originated in the United States, Italy and Spain and spanned both the acute and convalescent phases of COVID-19. The prospective study material was composed of cDNA or gDNA derived from T cells, B-cell-depleted T cells, or PBMCs. Nearly every sample came with metadata listing a de-identified subject ID, COVID-19 status, age in years and sex. The dataset comprised deeply sampled blood TCRbeta repertoires from subjects exposed to, actively infected with, or recovered from COVID-19. HLA class I and class II types, where available, came from metadata supplied by the sample provider rather than from assay-based typing. A freely available public database, intended as a resource for researchers studying the immune response to SARS-CoV-2, is where the repertoires were released. Samples came from the ongoing ImmuneRACE study (first 160 participants) plus 1,254 subjects from 6 global collaborators. The full study reports these points: The amount of clinical and demographic metadata varied by source and participant and was provided uncurated.

The immunoSEQ Assay, a bias-controlled multiplex PCR, was used to amplify TCRbeta CDR3 regions from genomic DNA. In the source study's methods: Nucleated cell counts per sample were estimated from amplification of reference gene primers within the assay. To quantify the absolute abundance of each unique TCRbeta CDR3 rearrangement, sequence reads were collapsed and filtered. For each sample, productive Simpson clonality was calculated as the square root of Simpson's diversity index across productive rearrangements. This immuneACCESS table, as held by TCRdb, lists in-frame sequences with V and J called but not all clones. Of the missing ones, under half trace to an unresolved V gene in checked studies; the others have no known cause. The DNA was the basis for D and trimming; V, J and clone size are from that table. In all, the sample holds 150,000 to 200,000 clones, and around four fifths of those were seen once. The top ten clonotypes cover about 24% of the sample.

Whole blood was collected in K2EDTA tubes by collaborating institutions according to the institutions' own protocols. For TCRbeta analysis, collaborators shipped samples as frozen whole blood, isolated PBMCs, or DNA extracted from either of those sample types. Sequences SGHDT (CDR1) and YYEEEE (CDR2) are obtained from the germline V gene. The CDR3 runs 15 residues from the cysteine to the phenylalanine. The CDR3 DNA has 45 bases and is translated from base 1. Between the V and J ends, shortened by 0 bases and 9 bases respectively, the junction contains 18 bases. Worth noting for this clone: This clone's antigen is unknown. Base qualities are not provided; no much larger clone lies one nucleotide away.

This clonotype was sampled from a woman older than 75 with acute or convalescent COVID-19. Sequencing input: peripheral blood. The chain joins TRBV5-6 to TRBJ1-2; no confident D gene assignment can be made. The DNA reads TGTGCCAGCAGCTTGGCCCCCAGCGGACTTGGTAGCTACACCTTC. Translation gives CASSLAPSGLGSYTF.